The 26 T cell receptor beta chains reported below all come from one sample, sequenced in a study of spatial heterogeneity in lung cancer. Time point: sample taken at primary tumor resection. Whole RNA came from tumor, nontumor lung or frozen PBMC and was sequenced without being sorted. TCRdb re-called the 5' RACE reads through MiXCR, storing one row per CDR3 protein. In the table there are roughly 79,000 distinct CDR3 sequences, over 9.5% of which are singletons. The sample in question was PBMCs, obtained at surgery. These receptors were taken from a male donor with early-stage non-small cell lung cancer.

This clonotype was detected a few times. V and J are TRBV2 and TRBJ1-1; 9 bases fit TRBD1. The germline gives CDR1 SNHLY, CDR2 FYNNEI. After removal of 7 bases from V and 5 bases from J, the junction contained 5 bases not matched to a gene. CDR3 length: 13 amino acids. The CDR3 sequence: CASTLDRGTEAFF. The CDR3 DNA sequence: TGTGCCAGCACCTTAGACAGGGGGACTGAAGCTTTCTTT.

This chain links TRBV21-1 with TRBJ2-5; the table gives TRBD2 as D, unverified against the DNA. TRBV21-1 is a recognized pseudogene. CDR3 length: 17 residues. This CDR3 reads CASPRGTSGGAGETQYF. The CDR3, as DNA: TGTGCCAGCCCCCGGGGTACTAGCGGGGGGGCCGGGGAGACCCAGTACTTC.

This clonotype was picked up a small number of times. The rearrangement links TRBV4-2 to TRBJ2-6, with 7 bases fitting TRBD1. The CDR3 is made up of 16 amino acids. Germline V gene lookup returns CDR1 LGHNA and CDR2 YNFKEQ. Trimming at V came to 4 bases and at J to 0 bases, leaving 3 bases not matched to a gene. The CDR3 DNA follows: TGTGCCAGCAGCCCTTACAGGGGCTCTGGGGCCAACGTCCTGACTTTC. Translated, it gives CASSPYRGSGANVLTF.

This clonotype was counted between two and nine times. This chain joins TRBV3-1 and TRBJ2-7; 12 bases match TRBD1. With V trimmed by 4 bases and J by 6 bases, 4 bases remained unmatched. Germline-derived CDR1 and CDR2 are LGHDT and YNNKEL (reference sequence). The CDR3 consists of 14 residues. CDR3: CASSPGQGAFEQYF. CDR3 nucleotides: TGTGCCAGCAGCCCGGGACAGGGGGCGTTCGAGCAGTACTTC.

This clonotype has more than one count but fewer than ten. V usage is TRBV19 and J usage is TRBJ2-1, with 10 positions matching TRBD1. This CDR3 region has 15 residues. Germline values: CDR1 LNHDA, CDR2 SQIVND (reference sequence). V lost 4 bases to trimming and J lost 5 bases; unmatched junction nucleotides: 5. CDR3 nucleotides: TGTGCCAGTAGTAAGGGACAGGGGCAGAACAATGAGCAGTTCTTC. This codes for CASSKGQGQNNEQFF.

The chain combines TRBV6-2 or TRBV6-3 with TRBJ2-1, with TRBD1 identical over 9 bases. Losses at the gene ends were 2 bases for V and 2 bases for J; bases not matched to a gene: 7. Germline CDR1 MNHEY, CDR2 SVGEGT. The CDR3 has 17 residues. The CDR3 region is CASSYDRTGEPYNEQFF. The CDR3 bases are TGTGCCAGCAGTTACGACAGGACAGGGGAACCCTACAATGAGCAGTTCTTC.

The V and J genes are TRBV6-5 and TRBJ1-2, with D possibly TRBD1 on 5 matching bases. The V and J ends lost 8 bases and 8 bases respectively, with 27 bases between them. CDR1 and CDR2 (germline): MNHEY, SVGAGI. The CDR3 has 16 residues. The CDR3 coding sequence is TGTGCCAGCGGGGGTTCTGGGGAGACGCCTGACTGGGGCTACACCTTC. It yields the protein CASGGSGETPDWGYTF.

This clonotype showed up many times. This chain links TRBV7-2 with TRBJ2-1; no reliable D call. CDR3 length equals 13 residues. Germline V lookup: CDR1 SGHTA, CDR2 FQGNSA. Trimming left V 2 bases short and J 2 bases short, with 4 bases between. This chain's CDR3 is CASSLIPYNEQFF. The CDR3, as DNA: TGTGCCAGCAGCTTAATCCCCTACAATGAGCAGTTCTTC.

This clonotype has just a few counts. J is TRBJ2-1 and V is TRBV9, with a possible D match to TRBD2 (5 bases). V lost 1 base and J lost 4, with 18 bases in between. Germline V CDR1 and CDR2: SGDLS, YYNGEE. The CDR3 totals 17 residues. CDR3 DNA sequence: TGTGCCAGCAGCGTAAACGAGTGGGGAGCGCTTTACAATGAGCAGTTCTTC. The encoded protein is CASSVNEWGALYNEQFF.

This clonotype was picked up a small number of times. The genes are TRBV20-1 and TRBJ2-3, with TRBD2 matching 8 bases. The ends lost 6 bases at V and 4 bases at J; junction bases unmatched: 12. Germline V gives CDR1 DFQATT, CDR2 SNEGSKA (reference sequence). CDR3 length equals 15 residues. CDR3 amino acids: CSAPGGGRTSDTQYF. The CDR3 DNA is TGCAGTGCCCCGGGAGGCGGGAGGACATCAGATACGCAGTATTTT.

This chain connects TRBV19 to TRBJ2-7, with a weak D call TRBD2 (5 bases). CDR3 length: 14 residues. Trimming left V 6 bases short and J 0 bases short, with 12 bases between. In germline, CDR1 is LNHDA, CDR2 SQIVND (reference sequence). The CDR3 region is CASSRTGSSYEQYF. In nucleotides, the CDR3 is TGTGCCAGTAGCAGGACGGGGAGCTCCTACGAGCAGTACTTC.

This clonotype was seen repeatedly, ten times or more. The chain links TRBV7-3 to TRBJ2-3, with D perhaps TRBD2 (6 bases). Trimming removed 5 bases at V and 11 bases at J, with 17 bases between. This CDR3 region has 13 residues. The germline V gene has CDR1 SGHTA and CDR2 FQGTGA. Written as DNA, the CDR3 is TGTGCCAGCAGCGAGGGACTTTCTGCACAGCAGTATTTT. Its protein product is CASSEGLSAQQYF.

The sample holds a few counts of this clonotype. The rearrangement joins TRBV2 to TRBJ2-1; 11 bases align to TRBD2. V lost 6 bases to trimming and J lost 6 bases; unmatched junction nucleotides: 7. Looked up from germline, CDR1 is SNHLY and CDR2 is FYNNEI. This CDR3 has 15 residues. This chain's CDR3 is CASSPDLAGGNEQFF. CDR3 DNA: TGTGCCAGCAGCCCCGACCTAGCGGGGGGCAATGAGCAGTTCTTC. Based on the CDR3 plus reference TRBV2 and TRBJ2-1, the full variable domain is EPEVTQTPSHQVTQMGQEVILRCVPISNHLYFYWYRQILGQKVEFLVSFYNNEISEKSEIFDDQFSVERPDGSNFTLKIRSTKLEDSAMYFCASSPDLAGGNEQFFGPGTRLTVL.

This clonotype was counted ten times or more. V is TRBV29-1 and J is TRBJ1-1; TRBD1 might be the D (6 bases). This CDR3 comprises 13 residues. Trimming took off 6 bases at V and 0 bases at J, with 11 bases between the two ends. Germline values: CDR1 SQVTM, CDR2 ANQGSEA. CDR3 in DNA: TGCAGCGTAACTACAGGGTTGAACACTGAAGCTTTCTTT. It translates to CSVTTGLNTEAFF.

The table lists this clonotype with a few counts. This chain links TRBV7-2 with TRBJ2-3; D might be TRBD2 (6 bases). The CDR3 covers 15 residues. The V gene lost 2 bases and the J gene lost 2 bases, with 11 bases spanning the gap. The germline V gene encodes CDR1 SGHTA and CDR2 FQGNSA. The CDR3 bases are TGTGCCAGCAGCTTAAAGGGACTCTTCACAGATACGCAGTATTTT. Amino acids: CASSLKGLFTDTQYF. Combining the CDR3 with reference TRBV7-2 and TRBJ2-3 gives the whole variable domain GAGVSQSPSNKVTEKGKDVELRCDPISGHTALYWYRQSLGQGLEFLIYFQGNSAPDKSGLPSDRFSAERTGGSVSTLTIQRTQQEDSAVYLCASSLKGLFTDTQYFGPGTRLTVL.

J is TRBJ2-3 and V is TRBV2; TRBD1 or TRBD2 may be the D gene (5 bases each). The CDR3 spans 15 residues. Trimming took off 6 bases at V and 10 bases at J, with 23 bases between the two ends. Germline CDR1 is SNHLY and CDR2 is FYNNEI. The chain's CDR3 is CASSSSLRGSEAQYF. DNA for the CDR3: TGTGCCAGCAGCTCTTCTCTGAGGGGAAGTGAGGCGCAGTATTTT.

This clonotype occurred a few times. V and J are TRBV29-1 and TRBJ2-7; D gene uncertain. The germline V and J ends were trimmed by 2 bases and 1 base, with 3 bases remaining between them. The CDR3 is 11 residues long. Germline V gene data show CDR1 as SQVTM and CDR2 as ANQGSEA. CDR3 sequence (DNA): TGCAGCGTTGAACAGTCCTACGAGCAGTACTTC. It yields the protein CSVEQSYEQYF.

The V call is TRBV20-1, the J call TRBJ1-1; TRBD1 might be the D (6 bases). CDR1 and CDR2 (germline): DFQATT, SNEGSKA (reference sequence). This CDR3 has 14 residues. V dropped 5 bases and J dropped 1 base, with 14 bases sitting between them. CDR3 DNA: TGCAGTGCTTCCCCCAAGGGGGGGAACACTGAAGCTTTCTTT. This gives the protein CSASPKGGNTEAFF.

Ten or more counts support this clonotype. The rearrangement links TRBV10-3 to TRBJ2-1, with 11 nucleotides matching TRBD2. Looked up from germline, CDR1 is ENHRY and CDR2 is SYGVKD. The length of the CDR3 is 16 residues. Trimming removed 0 bases from V and 5 bases from J; junction bases left unmatched: 3. In DNA, the CDR3 is TGTGCCATCAGTGAGTCTGGGACTAGCGGTAACAATGAGCAGTTCTTC. Translated: CAISESGTSGNNEQFF.

Only a few counts were recorded for this clonotype. The chain combines TRBV7-9 with TRBJ1-5, with D unclear. V lost 2 bases, J lost 0 bases, and 8 bases lay in between. The CDR3 extends over 15 amino acids. Germline V gene data show CDR1 as SEHNR and CDR2 as FQNEAQ (reference sequence). The DNA of the CDR3 is TGTGCCAGCAGCTTAAAAGGGAGTAGCAATCAGCCCCAGCATTTT. Its translation is CASSLKGSSNQPQHF.

This clonotype was counted at least ten times. The V gene is TRBV18, the J gene TRBJ2-1; 7 bases align to TRBD1. There are 16 residues in the CDR3. The V gene end was trimmed by 2 bases and the J gene end by 6 bases; junction bases not matched to a gene: 10. CDR1 is KGHSH, CDR2 LQKENI, per germline. CDR3 protein: CASSPESGGWINEQFF. The CDR3 DNA reads as TGTGCCAGCTCACCAGAGTCAGGGGGATGGATCAATGAGCAGTTCTTC.

Only a few counts were recorded for this clonotype. The CDR3 here is CASTNQGLNTEAFF. Here the CDR3 DNA reads TGTGCCAGTACTAACCAGGGTTTGAACACTGAAGCTTTCTTT. The V and J genes are TRBV3-1 and TRBJ1-1; a possible D gene is TRBD1 (5 bases). In germline, CDR1 is LGHDT, CDR2 YNNKEL (reference sequence). The V end lost 9 bases, the J end lost 0 bases, and 14 bases lay between the germline ends. The CDR3 spans 14 residues.

This chain joins TRBV12-3 or TRBV12-4 and TRBJ2-3; possible D gene TRBD1, 5 bases. V was clipped by 0 bases and J by 6 bases, with 10 bases between them. The CDR3 consists of 14 residues. The CDR3 loop is CASSLAGAGDTQYF. The DNA of the CDR3 is TGTGCCAGCAGTTTAGCAGGGGCTGGGGATACGCAGTATTTT.

This clonotype was counted between two and nine times. The V and J genes are TRBV19 and TRBJ1-1; D unresolved. CDR3 length: 10 amino acids. The ends were cut back, 7 bases at V and 6 bases at J, with 6 bases in the middle. Germline values: CDR1 LNHDA, CDR2 SQIVND (reference sequence). CDR3 amino acids: CASIGAEAFF. The DNA of the CDR3 is TGTGCCAGTATCGGGGCTGAAGCTTTCTTT.

The gene calls are TRBV4-1 and TRBJ1-1; no definite D call. The CDR3 covers 14 residues. Between the trimmed V and J ends, which lost 1 base and 0 bases, there was a span of 6 bases. CDR1 is MGHRA and CDR2 is YSYEKL in the germline V gene. CDR3 coding DNA: TGCGCCAGCAGCCAAGTAAGTGTGAACACTGAAGCTTTCTTT. Translated: CASSQVSVNTEAFF.

Only a few counts were recorded for this clonotype. The gene calls are TRBV29-1 and TRBJ1-2; D gene unclear. Germline values: CDR1 SQVTM, CDR2 ANQGSEA. V lost 6 bases, J lost 1 base, and 18 bases lay in between. The CDR3 has 15 residues. The CDR3 loop is CSVQGEGWYNYGYTF. The CDR3 DNA reads TGCAGCGTCCAAGGAGAGGGCTGGTATAACTATGGCTACACCTTC. Combining the CDR3 with reference TRBV29-1 and TRBJ1-2 gives the whole variable domain SAVISQKPSRDICQRGTSLTIQCQVDSQVTMMFWYRQQPGQSLTLIATANQGSEATYESGFVIDKFPISRPNLTFSTLTVSNMSPEDSSIYLCSVQGEGWYNYGYTFGSGTRLTVV.